The 11 T cell receptor beta chains below come from one sample, sequenced in a study of cytomegalovirus exposure and HLA in healthy donors. PCR used 60 Vbeta primers and 13 Jbeta primers. Measured with immunoSEQ multiplex PCR; TCRdb has only the in-frame clones, and not every one. The data contain 150,000 or so clones, roughly 82% of them singletons. What was sequenced was PBMCs. These receptor sequences come from a young man in good health and CMV-seronegative.

J is TRBJ2-3 and V is TRBV19; no clear D. The CDR3 contains 15 residues. Germline lookup yields CDR1 LNHDA and CDR2 SQIVND (reference sequence). The V end lost 5 bases, the J end lost 4 bases, and 16 bases lay between the germline ends. The CDR3 DNA follows: TGTGCCAGTAGTCTCGGCGGTGGCCCAGCAGATACGCAGTATTTT. This sequence encodes CASSLGGGPADTQYF.

V usage is TRBV2 and J usage is TRBJ1-2, with D possibly being TRBD1 (5 bases). V was shortened by 0 bases and J by 4 bases, with 24 bases between the two germline ends. Per the germline V gene, CDR1 is SNHLY and CDR2 is FYNNEI. The CDR3 covers 19 residues. The CDR3 region is CASSEANPYGAGTSYGYTF. As DNA, the CDR3 is TGTGCCAGCAGTGAAGCGAACCCTTATGGGGCAGGGACTTCCTATGGCTACACCTTC.

This clone appeared a few times. The V call is TRBV29-1, the J call TRBJ2-5; 7 bases agree with TRBD1. Germline-derived CDR1 and CDR2 are SQVTM and ANQGSEA. The length of the CDR3 is 14 residues. The trim removed 6 bases at V and 5 bases at J, leaving 12 bases unmatched. The CDR3 bases are TGCAGCGTCAGATCCAGGGCCAGGGGGGAGACCCAGTACTTC. It codes for CSVRSRARGETQYF.

V and J are TRBV27 and TRBJ2-4; a possible D gene is TRBD1 (5 bases). Trimming shortened V by 5 bases and J by 3 bases, and 14 bases separated the two germline ends. The germline CDR1 and CDR2 sequences are MNHEY and SMNVEV (reference sequence). The CDR3 contains 15 residues. CDR3 residues: CASSRQYLGKNIQYF. The CDR3 DNA is TGTGCCAGCAGTCGACAGTACTTAGGCAAAAACATTCAGTACTTC.

V is TRBV5-8 and J is TRBJ1-1, with 9 bases identical to TRBD1. CDR1 is SGHTS and CDR2 is YDEGEE in the germline V gene. The CDR3 is 16 amino acids. J was trimmed by 1 base and V by 1 base; bases with no gene match: 5. CDR3 region: CASSLWGTGTNTEAFF. CDR3 nucleotides: TGTGCCAGCAGCTTGTGGGGGACAGGGACGAACACTGAAGCTTTCTTT.

This rearrangement joins TRBV5-4 to TRBJ1-1; D is possibly TRBD1 (6 bases). The CDR3 loop spans 14 amino acids. Germline values: CDR1 SGHNT, CDR2 YYREEE (reference sequence). Trimming took off 3 bases at V and 2 bases at J, with 11 bases between the two ends. As DNA, the CDR3 is TGTGCCAGCAGCTCCAGGGGAAAAAACACTGAAGCTTTCTTT. Amino acid sequence: CASSSRGKNTEAFF.

The chain has TRBV7-9 and TRBJ2-2, with TRBD2 matching 10 bases. V was pared by 2 bases and J by 6 bases, with 3 bases of the junction left unmatched. The germline V gene has CDR1 SEHNR and CDR2 FQNEAQ (reference sequence). The CDR3 loop spans 15 amino acids. The CDR3: CASSLNSGGAGELFF. The DNA for the CDR3 is TGTGCCAGCAGCTTAAACAGCGGGGGGGCCGGGGAGCTGTTTTTT.

This clone was detected only a few times. The V call is TRBV7-9, the J call TRBJ2-3, with D maybe TRBD1 (5 bases). The V gene's germline CDR1 is SEHNR and CDR2 FQNEAQ (reference sequence). This CDR3 spans 14 amino acids. With 5 bases removed from V and 4 bases from J, the gap between germline ends came to 13 bases. CDR3 DNA sequence: TGTGCCAGCAGCCCCTGGCAGGGTCCAGATACGCAGTATTTT. It translates to CASSPWQGPDTQYF.

A note on this clone: One end of the junction does not line up with germline, which may come from a read error. The rearrangement links TRBV7-9 to TRBJ2-1; 7 bases fit TRBD1. The CDR3 has 10 residues. Germline assignment: CDR1 SEHNR and CDR2 FQNEAQ (reference sequence). The CDR3: CITGVDEQFF. The CDR3 DNA reads as TGCATCACAGGGGTGGACGAGCAGTTCTTC. Full variable domain (rest looked up from reference TRBV7-9 and TRBJ2-1): DTGVSQNPRHKITKRGQNVTFRCDPISEHNRLYWYRQTLGQGPEFLTYFQNEAQLEKSRLLSDRFSAERPKGSFSTLEIQRTEQGDSAMYLCITGVDEQFFGPGTRLTVL.

This chain links TRBV27 with TRBJ2-1; the D is unclear. Trimming shortened V by 7 bases and J by 1 base, and 14 bases separated the two germline ends. The CDR3 has 15 residues. Germline CDR1 reads MNHEY; CDR2 reads SMNVEV (reference sequence). The CDR3 DNA reads TGTGCCAGCAAATACGAGGCCGGGTCCTACAATGAGCAGTTCTTC. As protein: CASKYEAGSYNEQFF.

The gene calls are TRBV5-1 and TRBJ2-6, with 9 positions matching TRBD1. Per germline, CDR1 SGHRS and CDR2 YFSETQ. V shed 2 bases and J 2 bases; nucleotides not matched to a gene: 5. The CDR3 extends over 17 amino acids. CDR3 coding DNA: TGCGCCAGCAGCTTACAGGGGGCGGTGGCTGGGGCCAACGTCCTGACTTTC. Translating gives CASSLQGAVAGANVLTF. Using reference TRBV5-1 and TRBJ2-6 for the parts outside the CDR3, the full variable domain is KAGVTQTPRYLIKTRGQQVTLSCSPISGHRSVSWYQQTPGQGLQFLFEYFSETQRNKGNFPGRFSGRQFSNSRSEMNVSTLELGDSALYLCASSLQGAVAGANVLTFGAGSRLTVL.